This entry features one T cell receptor beta chain sequence. The antigen remains unidentified. The sample belongs to a study of cytomegalovirus exposure and HLA in healthy donors. V was clipped by 3 bases and J by 8 bases; unmatched bases: 11. Germline V gene data show CDR1 as WNHNN and CDR2 as SYGVQD (reference sequence). The CDR3 extends over 16 amino acids. Primers included in the PCR were 60 Vbeta and 13 Jbeta primers. TCRdb's table, derived via immunoSEQ multiplex PCR, lists solely in-frame clones and lacks some. The repertoire holds roughly 120,000 clones, with 50% to 65% as singletons. Study-wide points: Earlier analysis yielded a pattern in which most TCR beta V segments were productive about 90% or about 30% of the time. Highest at DRB1 and lowest at HLA-C, TCR association rates differed among HLA loci in a later analysis.

The chain has TRBV10-1 and TRBJ2-1, with TRBD2 identical over 9 bases. The sequencing sample was made of PBMCs. The TCR was taken from a man in his forties in good health and CMV-seropositive. The CDR3 DNA reads as TGCGCCAGCAGTGACGCGGGGGGGCCCGGTGGCGATGAGCAGTTCTTC. Translation: CASSDAGGPGGDEQFF.